This TCR beta chain derives from a study of cytomegalovirus exposure and HLA in healthy donors. The J segment lost 7 bases and the V segment lost 2 bases, leaving 10 bases of the junction unmatched. The germline gives CDR1 KGHSY, CDR2 FQNENV. The CDR3 consists of 16 residues. Assay used: immunoSEQ multiplex PCR; TCRdb lists only in-frame clones, some missing. The table lists more than 45,000 clones, about 93% of them singletons. Sequences were obtained from PBMCs. The chain combines TRBV16 with TRBJ2-2; 7 bases align to TRBD1. This sequence was found in a man aged 18 to 30 in good health and CMV-seronegative. CDR3 amino acids: CASSQVTTGSGGELFF. Here the CDR3 DNA reads TGTGCCAGCAGCCAAGTAACGACAGGGTCTGGCGGGGAGCTGTTTTTT.